This TCR beta chain was sequenced for a study of T-cell reconstitution after alpha-beta-depleted transplantation in children. This clonotype was counted ten times or more. The length of the CDR3 is 12 residues. Trimming removed 3 bases at V and 3 bases at J, with 9 bases between. Germline V lookup: CDR1 DFQATT, CDR2 SNEGSKA (reference sequence). Library preparation (for TCRbeta) was performed with unique molecular identifiers. TCRdb independently ran MiXCR on the PCR reads; one entry per CDR3 protein. The sample carries more than 200,000 distinct CDR3 sequences, 9.7% recorded once. Sample: PBMCs from the stem cell graft donor, taken from the stem cell graft. The chain combines TRBV20-1 with TRBJ2-7; D is possibly TRBD2 (6 bases). This TCR derives from a human donor who donated a stem cell graft to a child with SCID. CDR3 region: CSARRGVYEQYF. CDR3 sequence (DNA): TGCAGTGCTAGGCGGGGAGTCTACGAGCAGTACTTC.